The subject of this entry is one TCR beta chain. Its antigen is unidentified. This entry belongs to a study of cytomegalovirus exposure and HLA in healthy donors. Germline-derived CDR1 and CDR2 are SQVTM and ANQGSEA. The CDR3 consists of 14 residues. V gave up 7 bases and J gave up 0 bases, with 13 bases separating them. Sequencing used immunoSEQ multiplex PCR; TCRdb keeps in-frame clones, though not all of them. The table records around 150,000 clones, 82% of them present only once. Regarding the study as a whole: In vitro experiments confirmed that three CMV-associated chains were specific for CMV antigens. Most TCRs appeared rarely, but some public TCRs recurred in many donors. Some TCR beta chains (approximately 180 of them) were listed as cytomegalovirus-associated.

Sequenced input: PBMCs. This chain joins TRBV29-1 and TRBJ1-3; tentative D call: TRBD1 (6 bases). The clonotype originates from a man aged 25 to 45 in good health and CMV-seropositive. The CDR3 sequence: CSGGPDGSGNTIYF. The CDR3 nucleotides read TGCAGCGGGGGGCCCGACGGCTCTGGAAACACCATATATTTT.